A single sample is the source of the 12 T cell receptor beta chains below, sequenced in a study of response to subunit inactivated influenza vaccine. MiXCR, run by TCRdb on the RT-PCR reads, gives a single entry per CDR3 protein. In the table there are 150,000 or so distinct CDR3 sequences, under 13% of which are singletons. The input for sequencing was non-naive T cells sorted from PBMCs, taken 35 to 45 days after vaccination. These receptors were obtained from a man between 45 and 60 years old who received an inactivated influenza vaccine.

The V gene is TRBV5-4, the J gene TRBJ2-2, with a possible D match to TRBD1 (6 bases). The V gene lost 3 bases and the J gene lost 5 bases, with 17 bases spanning the gap. This CDR3 has 16 amino acids. CDR1 is SGHNT and CDR2 is YYREEE in the germline V gene (reference sequence). The DNA for the CDR3 is TGTGCCAGCAGCTACGGGACAAGCATTGTGACCGGGGAGCTGTTTTTT. This translates into CASSYGTSIVTGELFF. Combining the CDR3 with reference TRBV5-4 and TRBJ2-2 gives the whole variable domain ETGVTQSPTHLIKTRGQQVTLRCSSQSGHNTVSWYQQALGQGPQFIFQYYREEENGRGNFPPRFSGLQFPNYSSELNVNALELDDSALYLCASSYGTSIVTGELFFGEGSRLTVL.

Comments on this clonotype: The conserved phenylalanine or tryptophan normally closing the CDR3 is absent here, so this likely arose from a read error. No DNA is shown, since the ends of the CDR3 on it are uncertain; the CDR3 is the one TCRdb lists. This sequence joins TRBV9 and TRBJ2-4; the table's D call, TRBD1, was not checked against the DNA. The CDR3 is 13 residues long, counting both termini. CDR1 is SGDLS and CDR2 is YYNGEE in the germline V gene. The CDR3 sequence: CASSVSEIVAGQV.

There are many counts of this clonotype. The CDR3 nucleotides are TGCGCCAGCAGCCAAGGGGACCAGAGCTCCTACAATGAGCAGTTCTTC. Translation gives CASSQGDQSSYNEQFF. V is TRBV4-3 and J is TRBJ2-1; D assignment may be TRBD1 or TRBD2 (5 bases each). The CDR3 contains 16 residues. Trimming shortened V by 1 base and J by 0 bases, and 10 bases separated the two germline ends. Germline V gene data show CDR1 as LGHNA and CDR2 as YSLEER.

This clonotype has more than one count but fewer than ten. The V call is TRBV12-3 or TRBV12-4, the J call TRBJ2-5, with D unclear. With 0 bases removed from V and 5 bases from J, the gap between germline ends came to 13 bases. The CDR3 length is 15 residues. This chain's CDR3 is CASSLAGWNYETQYF. Here the CDR3 DNA reads TGTGCCAGCAGTTTAGCCGGGTGGAATTATGAGACCCAGTACTTC.

The CDR3 region is CASSPNRESVEQFF. The CDR3 coding sequence is TGTGCCAGCAGCCCGAACAGGGAATCGGTTGAGCAGTTCTTC. The chain joins TRBV7-3 to TRBJ2-1, with a possible D match to TRBD1 (6 bases). Germline values: CDR1 SGHTA, CDR2 FQGTGA. Trimming took off 5 bases at V and 9 bases at J, with 17 bases between the two ends. This CDR3 spans 14 amino acids.

This clonotype was seen a handful of times. This chain links TRBV10-2 with TRBJ2-7; tentative D call: TRBD2 (7 bases). The V end lost 2 bases, the J end lost 1 base, and 12 bases lay between the germline ends. This CDR3 comprises 15 residues. Germline CDR1 reads WSHSY; CDR2 reads SAAADI. The CDR3 bases are TGCGCCAGCAGTGAGCTGGGGGGGCTATCCTACGAGCAGTACTTC. Its protein product is CASSELGGLSYEQYF.

The chain carries TRBV5-1 and TRBJ1-2, with a possible D match to TRBD1 (5 bases). V lost 1 base and J 8 bases, leaving 12 bases between the germline ends. CDR3 size: 13 residues. Looked up from germline, CDR1 is SGHRS and CDR2 is YFSETQ. The CDR3 sequence is CASSLWGKEGYTF. For the CDR3, the DNA is TGCGCCAGCAGCTTGTGGGGGAAGGAGGGCTACACCTTC.

This clonotype was seen more than once but under ten times. The chain employs TRBV14 and TRBJ2-5; no firm D call. The CDR3 runs 14 residues. Germline V gene data show CDR1 as SGHDN and CDR2 as FVKESK. V was shortened by 4 bases and J by 5 bases, with 14 bases between the two germline ends. For the CDR3, the DNA is TGTGCCAGCAGCCCCCTCGTGCCGTCGGAGACCCAGTACTTC. It codes for CASSPLVPSETQYF.

This clonotype showed up just a few times. The rearrangement uses TRBV5-6 and TRBJ2-5; 8 nucleotides agree with TRBD1. After removal of 0 bases from V and 4 bases from J, the junction contained 5 bases not matched to a gene. The CDR3 consists of 15 residues. Germline values: CDR1 SGHDT, CDR2 YYEEEE. The CDR3 nucleotides read TGTGCCAGCAGCTTGGGACAGGGGTTAGGAGAGACCCAGTACTTC. It translates to CASSLGQGLGETQYF.

Ten or more counts support this clonotype. J is TRBJ2-6 and V is TRBV20-1; TRBD1 matches 7 bases. J lost 2 bases, V lost 3 bases, and 4 bases had no gene match. Germline lookup yields CDR1 DFQATT and CDR2 SNEGSKA (reference sequence). The CDR3 contains 15 residues. The CDR3, as DNA: TGCAGTGCTAGTCCCGACAGGGCTGGGGCCAACGTCCTGACTTTC. It yields the protein CSASPDRAGANVLTF.

At least ten counts were recorded for this clonotype. V and J are TRBV7-9 and TRBJ2-3; a possible D gene is TRBD2 (6 bases). There are 14 residues in the CDR3. Trimming took off 4 bases at V and 3 bases at J, with 11 bases between the two ends. Germline V gene data show CDR1 as SEHNR and CDR2 as FQNEAQ (reference sequence). The CDR3 nucleotides read TGTGCCAGCAGCTCCCTCCTAGCGACAGATACGCAGTATTTT. It is translated as CASSSLLATDTQYF.

This clonotype occurred a few times. The CDR3 bases are TGTGCCAGCAGTTCCTCCTCGCACAATGAGCAGTTCTTC. Translating it yields CASSSSSHNEQFF. The V gene is TRBV12-3 or TRBV12-4, the J gene TRBJ2-1, with D uncertain. V lost 4 bases and J lost 5, with 9 bases in between. The CDR3 length is 13 residues.